Listed here are 23 T cell receptor beta chains from one sample, sequenced in a study of T-cell reconstitution after alpha-beta-depleted transplantation in children. As it was prepared, the TCRbeta library received unique molecular identifiers. TCRdb fed the PCR reads into MiXCR, producing one record per CDR3 protein. The table records 700,000 to 850,000 distinct CDR3 sequences, approximately 15% of them present only once. The sample consisted of PBMCs, mostly from graft donor cells, taken 360 days after TCRalphabeta/CD19-depleted stem cell transplant. All receptors come from a male patient younger than 18 who had a stem cell transplant for acute lymphoblastic leukemia, so the T cells may come from the graft donor.

This clonotype was seen a few times. This sequence joins TRBV7-9 and TRBJ2-7; no definite D call. V was clipped by 1 base and J by 3 bases, with 7 bases between them. Per the germline V gene, CDR1 is SEHNR and CDR2 is FQNEAQ (reference sequence). The CDR3 has 13 amino acids. CDR3 sequence (DNA): TGTGCCAGCAGCTTAGTTACCCACTACGAGCAGTACTTC. It codes for CASSLVTHYEQYF.

This clonotype was detected only a few times. The chain links TRBV7-2 to TRBJ2-7; D ambiguous. From germline, CDR1 is SGHTA and CDR2 FQGNSA. Between the trimmed V and J ends, which lost 1 base and 6 bases, there was a span of 10 bases. The CDR3 length is 13 residues. CDR3 sequence reads: CASSLVRVGEQYF. As DNA, the CDR3 is TGTGCCAGCAGCTTAGTACGAGTCGGCGAGCAGTACTTC.

The chain employs TRBV7-8 and TRBJ2-3; 8 nucleotides agree with TRBD1. After removal of 2 bases from V and 4 bases from J, the junction contained 14 bases not matched to a gene. Germline V gives CDR1 SGHVS, CDR2 FQNEAQ. The CDR3 runs 18 residues. CDR3 loop: CASSLNRPRGRRPDTQYF. DNA for the CDR3: TGTGCCAGCAGCTTAAATCGCCCCAGGGGGCGCCGACCAGATACGCAGTATTTT.

V is TRBV12-3 or TRBV12-4 and J is TRBJ1-2; D uncertain. V was clipped by 3 bases and J by 2 bases, with 10 bases between them. CDR3 size: 14 residues. The CDR3: CASSFGAANYGYTF. The CDR3 nucleotides read TGTGCCAGCAGTTTCGGAGCGGCAAACTATGGCTACACCTTC.

A single count supports this clonotype. V usage is TRBV21-1 and J usage is TRBJ2-1; no DNA check was done on the table's D call, TRBD1. TRBV21-1 is a pseudogene locus. The CDR3 extends over 16 amino acids. The CDR3 DNA follows: TGTGCCAGCAGCAAGGGTCGACAGGGGCGCGTGAATGAGCAGTTCTTC. Amino acid sequence: CASSKGRQGRVNEQFF.

This clonotype was counted many times. The chain carries TRBV5-1 and TRBJ2-7; D uncertain. Looked up from germline, CDR1 is SGHRS and CDR2 is YFSETQ. V dropped 5 bases and J dropped 0 bases, with 6 bases sitting between them. This CDR3 spans 12 amino acids. CDR3 region: CASSQISYEQYF. The CDR3 DNA is TGCGCCAGCAGTCAAATCTCCTACGAGCAGTACTTC.

The gene calls are TRBV7-8 and TRBJ2-5, with unresolved D. The CDR3 totals 18 residues. Per germline, CDR1 SGHVS and CDR2 FQNEAQ. Between the trimmed V and J ends, which lost 5 bases and 4 bases, there was a span of 26 bases. CDR3 sequence (DNA): TGTGCCAGCAGCCTTACCCAGAACCACCCGGGTCCCGGAGAGACCCAGTACTTC. Translating gives CASSLTQNHPGPGETQYF.

The chain recombines TRBV6-1 with TRBJ2-1; tentatively, D is TRBD2 (5 bases). Germline V gives CDR1 MNHNS, CDR2 SASEGT. V lost 6 bases to trimming and J lost 7 bases, with 13 bases between them. The CDR3 consists of 13 residues. The CDR3 nucleotides are TGTGCCAGCAGCCTCCCACTAGTGAATGAGCAGTTCTTC. Protein: CASSLPLVNEQFF.

This clonotype was detected many times. The J gene is TRBJ2-7, the V gene TRBV27; D is possibly TRBD2 (6 bases). The CDR3 spans 14 residues. Germline CDR1 and CDR2: MNHEY and SMNVEV (reference sequence). Between the trimmed V and J ends, which lost 4 bases and 7 bases, there was a span of 17 bases. The CDR3 DNA sequence: TGTGCCAGCAGTTCGTTTGTTGGTCTAGCGGAGCAGTACTTC. Its translation is CASSSFVGLAEQYF.

This clonotype was seen only a few times. The chain joins TRBV30 to TRBJ1-5, with no clear D. CDR1 is GTSNPN and CDR2 is SVGIG in the germline V gene (reference sequence). Trimming stripped 3 bases from V and 0 bases from J, with 6 bases between. This CDR3 has 13 amino acids. CDR3 sequence: CAWSVNSNQPQHF. The CDR3 nucleotides read TGTGCCTGGAGCGTCAATAGCAATCAGCCCCAGCATTTT.

This sequence joins TRBV5-1 and TRBJ2-4, with 8 bases fitting TRBD2. CDR3 length equals 18 residues. The germline gives CDR1 SGHRS, CDR2 YFSETQ. Trimming at V came to 0 bases and at J to 1 base, leaving 9 bases not matched to a gene. The CDR3 bases are TGCGCCAGCAGCTTGGGGCGGGAGGCCACCGGGGCCAAAAACATTCAGTACTTC. Translating gives CASSLGREATGAKNIQYF. Looking up the rest from reference TRBV5-1 and TRBJ2-4 gives the full variable domain: KAGVTQTPRYLIKTRGQQVTLSCSPISGHRSVSWYQQTPGQGLQFLFEYFSETQRNKGNFPGRFSGRQFSNSRSEMNVSTLELGDSALYLCASSLGREATGAKNIQYFGAGTRLSVL.

The chain carries TRBV11-3 and TRBJ1-1, with TRBD1 identical over 7 bases. Looked up from germline, CDR1 is SGHNT and CDR2 is YENEEA. With 4 bases clipped from V and 4 bases from J, the junction kept 12 bases outside the gene matches. The CDR3 has 16 amino acids. The CDR3 is CASSSRRQGGVTEAFF. CDR3 coding DNA: TGTGCCAGCAGCTCGAGACGACAGGGAGGGGTCACTGAAGCTTTCTTT.

This clonotype was counted a few times. The V and J genes are TRBV4-2 and TRBJ2-5, with a possible D match to TRBD2 (5 bases). Germline CDR1 is LGHNA and CDR2 is YNFKEQ. The CDR3 has 15 amino acids. Deletions cut 1 base from V and 7 bases from J, with 16 bases between. CDR3 loop: CASSQGSLEAVTQYF. The CDR3 bases are TGTGCCAGCAGCCAAGGGTCCTTGGAGGCAGTGACCCAGTACTTC.

This clonotype was recorded at least ten times. This chain uses TRBV20-1 with TRBJ1-5, with D unclear. V was pared by 6 bases and J by 3 bases, with 9 bases between. Looked up from germline, CDR1 is DFQATT and CDR2 is SNEGSKA (reference sequence). The CDR3 sequence is 12 residues long. In DNA, the CDR3 is TGCAGTGCCGGACGGGTCAATCAGCCCCAGCATTTT. It encodes CSAGRVNQPQHF.

This clonotype occurred many times. J is TRBJ2-2 and V is TRBV29-1; TRBD2 matches at 7 bases. CDR1 is SQVTM, CDR2 ANQGSEA, per germline. This CDR3 contains 14 residues. V lost 4 bases to trimming and J lost 3 bases; unmatched junction nucleotides: 5. The CDR3 here is CSVGPSGYTGELFF. CDR3 nucleotides: TGCAGCGTTGGGCCTAGCGGTTACACCGGGGAGCTGTTTTTT.

The rearrangement uses TRBV6-4 and TRBJ2-1; 10 bases match TRBD2. The CDR3 loop spans 14 amino acids. V was clipped by 0 bases and J by 11 bases; unmatched bases: 4. CDR1 MRHNA and CDR2 SNTAGT come from the germline V gene. DNA for the CDR3: TGTGCCAGCAGTGACTCCCGGACTAGCGGCCAGCAGTTCTTC. Encoded protein: CASSDSRTSGQQFF.

This clonotype appeared a few times. In DNA, the CDR3 is TGCAGTGCTCCGGCGGGGACCCTAACAGATACGCAGTATTTT. Translating it yields CSAPAGTLTDTQYF. V and J are TRBV20-1 and TRBJ2-3, with D maybe TRBD2 (6 bases). Looked up from germline, CDR1 is DFQATT and CDR2 is SNEGSKA (reference sequence). CDR3 length equals 14 residues. V was clipped by 5 bases and J by 3 bases, with 15 bases between them.

The chain couples TRBV4-1 to TRBJ2-2; D might be TRBD2 (7 bases). The CDR3 has 19 amino acids. CDR1 MGHRA and CDR2 YSYEKL come from the germline V gene. The V end lost 5 bases, the J end lost 0 bases, and 22 bases lay between the germline ends. The CDR3 DNA follows: TGCGCCAGCAGCAAGGGGGAGGGCTACCAAGACGCGAACACCGGGGAGCTGTTTTTT. It encodes CASSKGEGYQDANTGELFF.

The table lists this clonotype with a count of one. The CDR3: CASSSPGQGNGETQYF. The CDR3 DNA is TGTGCCAGCAGCTCACCGGGACAGGGAAATGGAGAGACCCAGTACTTC. The chain is built from TRBV27 and TRBJ2-5, with 9 bases fitting TRBD1. Germline trimming cut 6 bases from V and 4 bases from J; bases unmatched to any gene: 12. This CDR3 is built from 16 residues. Germline assignment: CDR1 MNHEY and CDR2 SMNVEV (reference sequence).

This clonotype has a handful of counts. The chain carries TRBV20-1 and TRBJ2-7; 9 bases match TRBD2. V lost 3 bases to trimming and J lost 5 bases; unmatched junction nucleotides: 17. CDR1 and CDR2 from the germline V gene are DFQATT and SNEGSKA (reference sequence). This CDR3 is built from 17 residues. CDR3 sequence: CSASHRAPLAGSHEQYF. In DNA, the CDR3 is TGCAGTGCTAGCCACCGAGCCCCCCTAGCGGGAAGCCACGAGCAGTACTTC.

This clonotype was picked up many times. The chain joins TRBV5-1 to TRBJ1-2; D is unclear. In germline, CDR1 is SGHRS, CDR2 YFSETQ. The CDR3 runs 13 residues. V gave up 0 bases and J gave up 4 bases, with 7 bases separating them. CDR3 protein: CASSLVGSYGYTF. In DNA form, the CDR3 reads TGCGCCAGCAGCTTGGTTGGCAGCTATGGCTACACCTTC. Combining the CDR3 with reference TRBV5-1 and TRBJ1-2 gives the whole variable domain KAGVTQTPRYLIKTRGQQVTLSCSPISGHRSVSWYQQTPGQGLQFLFEYFSETQRNKGNFPGRFSGRQFSNSRSEMNVSTLELGDSALYLCASSLVGSYGYTFGSGTRLTVV.

The chain couples TRBV27 to TRBJ2-1; no clear D. Trimming pared 3 bases from V and 5 bases from J, leaving 5 bases between. Germline-derived CDR1 and CDR2 are MNHEY and SMNVEV (reference sequence). The CDR3 is 12 residues long. The CDR3 protein is CASSFLDNEQFF. The CDR3 region has the DNA TGTGCCAGCAGTTTCCTGGACAATGAGCAGTTCTTC.

The rearrangement joins TRBV29-1 to TRBJ1-2; 7 bases align to TRBD1. Per germline, CDR1 SQVTM and CDR2 ANQGSEA. This CDR3 has 12 residues. The trim removed 6 bases at V and 4 bases at J, leaving 5 bases unmatched. The DNA of the CDR3 is TGCAGCGTGCCTACAGGGGCCTATGGCTACACCTTC. Protein sequence: CSVPTGAYGYTF.